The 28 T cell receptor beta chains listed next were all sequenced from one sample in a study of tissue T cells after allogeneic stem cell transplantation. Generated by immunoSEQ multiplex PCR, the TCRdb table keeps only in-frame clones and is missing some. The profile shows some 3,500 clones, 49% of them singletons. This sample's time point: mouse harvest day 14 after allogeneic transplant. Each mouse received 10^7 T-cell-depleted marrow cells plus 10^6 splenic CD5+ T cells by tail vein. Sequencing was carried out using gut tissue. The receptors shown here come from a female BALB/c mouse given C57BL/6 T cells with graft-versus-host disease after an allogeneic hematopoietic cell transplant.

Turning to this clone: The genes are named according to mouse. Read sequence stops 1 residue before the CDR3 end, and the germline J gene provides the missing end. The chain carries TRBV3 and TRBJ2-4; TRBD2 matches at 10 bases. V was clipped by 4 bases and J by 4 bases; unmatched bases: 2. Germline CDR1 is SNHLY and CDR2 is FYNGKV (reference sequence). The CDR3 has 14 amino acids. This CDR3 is CASSSDWGENTLYF. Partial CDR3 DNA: TGTGCCAGCAGCTCTGACTGGGGGGAAAACACCTTGTAC. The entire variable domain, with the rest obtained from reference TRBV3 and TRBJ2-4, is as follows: GPKVLQIPSHQIIDMGQMVTLNCDPVSNHLYFYWYKQILGQQMEFLVNFYNGKVMEKSKLFKDQFSVERPDGSYFTLKIQPTALEDSAVYFCASSSDWGENTLYFGAGTRLSVL.

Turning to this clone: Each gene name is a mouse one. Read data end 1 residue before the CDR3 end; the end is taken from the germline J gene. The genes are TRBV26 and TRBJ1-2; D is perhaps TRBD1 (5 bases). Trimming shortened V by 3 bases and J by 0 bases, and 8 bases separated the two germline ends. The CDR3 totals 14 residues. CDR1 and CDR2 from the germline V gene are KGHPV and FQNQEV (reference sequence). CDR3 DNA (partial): TGTGCCAGCAGTCTAGGACAAGCAAACTCCGACTACACC. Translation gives CASSLGQANSDYT. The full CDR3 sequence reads CASSLGQANSDYTF.

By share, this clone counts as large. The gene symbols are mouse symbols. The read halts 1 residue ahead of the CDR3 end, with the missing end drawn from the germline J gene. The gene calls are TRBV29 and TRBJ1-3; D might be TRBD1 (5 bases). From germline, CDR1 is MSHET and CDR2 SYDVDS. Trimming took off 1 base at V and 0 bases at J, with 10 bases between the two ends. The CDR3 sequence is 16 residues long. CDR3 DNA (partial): TGTGCTAGCAGTTTATTTGGGGGGTATTCTGGAAATACGCTCTAT. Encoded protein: CASSLFGGYSGNTLY. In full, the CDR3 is CASSLFGGYSGNTLYF.

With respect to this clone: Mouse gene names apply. The CDR3 region is CASSPGTKANSDYTF. Incomplete CDR3 DNA: TGTGCCAGCTCTCCCGGGACAAAAGCAAACTCCGACTACACC. The chain is built from TRBV12-1 and TRBJ1-2; a possible D gene is TRBD1 (6 bases). From the germline J gene comes the end of the CDR3, since the read stops 1 residue before it. With 2 bases removed from V and 0 bases from J, the gap between germline ends came to 12 bases. CDR3 size: 15 residues. Germline CDR1 is SGHSN and CDR2 is HYEKVE.

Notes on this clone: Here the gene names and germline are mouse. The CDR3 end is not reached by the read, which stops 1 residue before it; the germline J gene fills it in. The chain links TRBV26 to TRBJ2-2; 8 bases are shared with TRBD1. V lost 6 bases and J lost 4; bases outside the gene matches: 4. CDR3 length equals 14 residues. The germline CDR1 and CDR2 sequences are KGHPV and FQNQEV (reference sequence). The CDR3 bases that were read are TGTGCCAGCAGAGGACAGGGTGGCACCGGGCAGCTCTAC. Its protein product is CASRGQGGTGQLY. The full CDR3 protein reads CASRGQGGTGQLYF.

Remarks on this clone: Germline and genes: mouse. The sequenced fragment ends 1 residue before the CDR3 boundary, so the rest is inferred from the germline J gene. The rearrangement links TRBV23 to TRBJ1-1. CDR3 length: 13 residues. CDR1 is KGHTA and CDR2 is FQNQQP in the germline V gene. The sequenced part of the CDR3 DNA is TGCTCCAGCAGTCCCAGGGGGGGCACAGAAGTCTTC. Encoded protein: CSSSPRGGTEVF. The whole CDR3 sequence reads CSSSPRGGTEVFF.

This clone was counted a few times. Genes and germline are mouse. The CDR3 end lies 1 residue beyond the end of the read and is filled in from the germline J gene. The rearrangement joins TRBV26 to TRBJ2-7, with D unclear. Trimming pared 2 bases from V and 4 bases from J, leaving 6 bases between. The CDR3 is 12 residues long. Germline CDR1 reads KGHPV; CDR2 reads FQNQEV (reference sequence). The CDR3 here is CASSLSQYEQYF. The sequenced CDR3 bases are TGTGCCAGCAGTCTGAGCCAATATGAACAGTAC. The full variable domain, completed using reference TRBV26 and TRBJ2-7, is NSKVIQTPRYLVKGQGQKAKMRCIPEKGHPVVFWYQQNKNNEFKFLINFQNQEVLQQIDMTEKRFSAECPSNSPCSLEIQSSEAGDSALYLCASSLSQYEQYFGPGTRLTVL.

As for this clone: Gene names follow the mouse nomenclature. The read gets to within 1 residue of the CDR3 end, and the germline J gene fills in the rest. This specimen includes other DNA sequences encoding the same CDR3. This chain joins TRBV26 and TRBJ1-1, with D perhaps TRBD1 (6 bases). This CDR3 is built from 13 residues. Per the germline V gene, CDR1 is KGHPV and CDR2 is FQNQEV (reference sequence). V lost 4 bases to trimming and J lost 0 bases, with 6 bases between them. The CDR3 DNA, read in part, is TGTGCCAGCAGTCCAGGGGCAAACACAGAAGTCTTC. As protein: CASSPGANTEVF. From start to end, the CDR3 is CASSPGANTEVFF.

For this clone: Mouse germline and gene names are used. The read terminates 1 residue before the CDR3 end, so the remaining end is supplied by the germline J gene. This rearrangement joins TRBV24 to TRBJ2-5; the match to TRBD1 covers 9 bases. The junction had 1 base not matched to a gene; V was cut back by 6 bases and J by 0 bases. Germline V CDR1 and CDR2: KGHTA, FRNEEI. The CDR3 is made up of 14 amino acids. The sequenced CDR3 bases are TGTGCCAGCAGGGACAGGGGTAACCAAGACACCCAGTAC. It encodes CASRDRGNQDTQY. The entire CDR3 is CASRDRGNQDTQYF.

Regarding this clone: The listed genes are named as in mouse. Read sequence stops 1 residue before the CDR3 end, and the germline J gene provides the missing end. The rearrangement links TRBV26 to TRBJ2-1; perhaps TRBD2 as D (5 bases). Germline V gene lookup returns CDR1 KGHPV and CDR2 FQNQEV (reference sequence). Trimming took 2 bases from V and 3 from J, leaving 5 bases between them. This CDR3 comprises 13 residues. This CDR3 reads CASSLLGYAEQFF. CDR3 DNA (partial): TGTGCCAGCAGTCTGCTGGGCTATGCTGAGCAGTTC.

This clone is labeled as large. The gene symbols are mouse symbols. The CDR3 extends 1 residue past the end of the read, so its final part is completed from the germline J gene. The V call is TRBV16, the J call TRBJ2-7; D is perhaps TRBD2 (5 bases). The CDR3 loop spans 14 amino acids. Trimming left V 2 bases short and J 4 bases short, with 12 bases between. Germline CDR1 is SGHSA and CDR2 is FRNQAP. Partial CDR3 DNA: TGTGCAAGCAGCTTATGGTTGGGGTTTTATGAACAGTAC. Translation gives CASSLWLGFYEQY. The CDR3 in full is CASSLWLGFYEQYF.

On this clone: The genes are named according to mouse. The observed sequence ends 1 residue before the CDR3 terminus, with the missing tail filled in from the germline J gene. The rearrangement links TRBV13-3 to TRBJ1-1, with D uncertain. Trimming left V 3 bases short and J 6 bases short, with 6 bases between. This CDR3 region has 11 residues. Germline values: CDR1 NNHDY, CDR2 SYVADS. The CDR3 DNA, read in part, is TGTGCCAGCAGTGTCGGGCCAGAAGTCTTC. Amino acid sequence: CASSVGPEVF. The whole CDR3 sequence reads CASSVGPEVFF.

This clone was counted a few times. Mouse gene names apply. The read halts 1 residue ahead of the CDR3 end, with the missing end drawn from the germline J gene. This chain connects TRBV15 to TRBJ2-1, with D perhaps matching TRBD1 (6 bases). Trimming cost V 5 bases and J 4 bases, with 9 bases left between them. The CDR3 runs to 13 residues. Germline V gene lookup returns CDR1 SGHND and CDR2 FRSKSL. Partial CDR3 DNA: TGTGCCAGCAGTCTGGGACAATATGCTGAGCAGTTC. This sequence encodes CASSLGQYAEQF. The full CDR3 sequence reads CASSLGQYAEQFF.

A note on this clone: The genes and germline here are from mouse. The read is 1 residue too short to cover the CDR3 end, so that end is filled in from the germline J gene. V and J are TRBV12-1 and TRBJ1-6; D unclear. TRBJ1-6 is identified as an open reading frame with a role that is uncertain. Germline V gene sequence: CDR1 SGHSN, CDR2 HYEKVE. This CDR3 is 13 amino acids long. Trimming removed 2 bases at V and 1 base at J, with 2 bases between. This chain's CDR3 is CASSQSYNSPLYF. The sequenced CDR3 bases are TGTGCCAGCTCTCAGTCCTATAATTCGCCCCTCTAC.

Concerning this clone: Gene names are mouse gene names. The CDR3 DNA, read in part, is TGTGCCAGCTCTCTCCAGGGGAACACAGAAGTCTTC. As protein: CASSLQGNTEVF. The CDR3 in full is CASSLQGNTEVFF. This chain links TRBV12-1 with TRBJ1-1; perhaps TRBD1 as D (5 bases). The read ends 1 residue before the CDR3 terminus; that terminus is restored from the germline J gene. With 0 bases removed from V and 1 base from J, the gap between germline ends came to 5 bases. Germline values: CDR1 SGHSN, CDR2 HYEKVE. The CDR3 totals 13 residues.

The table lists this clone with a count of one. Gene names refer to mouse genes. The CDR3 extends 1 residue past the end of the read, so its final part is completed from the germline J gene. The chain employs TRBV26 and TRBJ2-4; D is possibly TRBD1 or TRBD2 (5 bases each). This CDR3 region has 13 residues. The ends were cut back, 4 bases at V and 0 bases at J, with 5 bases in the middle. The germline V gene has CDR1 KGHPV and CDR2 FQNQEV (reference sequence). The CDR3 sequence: CASSRDSQNTLYF. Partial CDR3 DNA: TGTGCCAGCAGTCGGGACAGTCAAAACACCTTGTAC.

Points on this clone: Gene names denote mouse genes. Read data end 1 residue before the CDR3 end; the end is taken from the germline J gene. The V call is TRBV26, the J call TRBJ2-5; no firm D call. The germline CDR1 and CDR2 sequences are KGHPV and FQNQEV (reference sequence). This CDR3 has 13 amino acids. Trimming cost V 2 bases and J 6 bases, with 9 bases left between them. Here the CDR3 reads CASSLMGGDTQYF. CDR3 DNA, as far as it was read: TGTGCCAGCAGTCTGATGGGTGGGGACACCCAGTAC.

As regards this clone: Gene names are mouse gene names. The sequenced CDR3 bases are TGTGCCAGCAGTCCCGGGACAGGGAACGAAAGATTATTT. Translating gives CASSPGTGNERLF. The whole CDR3 sequence is CASSPGTGNERLFF. V is TRBV26 and J is TRBJ1-4; 9 bases are shared with TRBD1. The read ends 1 residue before the CDR3 terminus; that terminus is restored from the germline J gene. Per the germline V gene, CDR1 is KGHPV and CDR2 is FQNQEV (reference sequence). The CDR3 contains 14 residues. With 4 bases clipped from V and 5 bases from J, the junction kept 2 bases outside the gene matches. Filled out from reference TRBV26 and TRBJ1-4, the complete variable domain reads NSKVIQTPRYLVKGQGQKAKMRCIPEKGHPVVFWYQQNKNNEFKFLINFQNQEVLQQIDMTEKRFSAECPSNSPCSLEIQSSEAGDSALYLCASSPGTGNERLFFGHGTKLSVL.

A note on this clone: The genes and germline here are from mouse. The CDR3 loop is CASRRDSHAEQFF. The sequenced part of the CDR3 DNA is TGTGCCAGCAGGAGGGACAGCCATGCTGAGCAGTTC. This chain joins TRBV26 and TRBJ2-1, with 7 bases lining up with TRBD1. Read data end 1 residue before the CDR3 end; the end is taken from the germline J gene. CDR3 size: 13 residues. Germline CDR1 is KGHPV and CDR2 is FQNQEV (reference sequence). V trimming: 6 bases; J trimming: 5 bases; junction bases outside the gene matches: 4.

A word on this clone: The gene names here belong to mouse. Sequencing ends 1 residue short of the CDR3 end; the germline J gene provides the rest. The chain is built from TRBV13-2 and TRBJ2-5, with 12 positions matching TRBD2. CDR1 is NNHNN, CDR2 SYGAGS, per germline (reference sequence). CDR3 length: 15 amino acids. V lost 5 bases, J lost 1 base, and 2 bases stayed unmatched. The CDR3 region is CASGDWGGYQDTQYF. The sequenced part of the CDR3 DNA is TGTGCCAGCGGGGACTGGGGGGGATACCAAGACACCCAGTAC.

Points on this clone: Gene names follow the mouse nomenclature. CDR3 loop: CALGQGTEVFF. CDR3 DNA (partial): TGTGCTCTAGGACAGGGCACAGAAGTCTTC. The chain is built from TRBV29 and TRBJ1-1; 8 nucleotides align to TRBD1. Coverage ceases 1 residue before the CDR3 finishes, and the germline J gene fills in the end. The V and J ends lost 11 bases and 4 bases, in that order; junction bases with no gene match: 3. CDR1 is MSHET, CDR2 SYDVDS, per germline. This CDR3 is built from 11 residues.

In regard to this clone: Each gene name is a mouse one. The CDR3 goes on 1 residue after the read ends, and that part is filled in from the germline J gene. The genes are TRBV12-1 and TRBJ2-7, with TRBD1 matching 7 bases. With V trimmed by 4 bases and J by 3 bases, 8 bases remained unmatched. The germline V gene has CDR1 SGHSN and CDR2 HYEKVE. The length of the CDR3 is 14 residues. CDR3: CASSPTGKDYEQYF. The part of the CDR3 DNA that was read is TGTGCCAGCTCCCCGACAGGGAAGGACTATGAACAGTAC.

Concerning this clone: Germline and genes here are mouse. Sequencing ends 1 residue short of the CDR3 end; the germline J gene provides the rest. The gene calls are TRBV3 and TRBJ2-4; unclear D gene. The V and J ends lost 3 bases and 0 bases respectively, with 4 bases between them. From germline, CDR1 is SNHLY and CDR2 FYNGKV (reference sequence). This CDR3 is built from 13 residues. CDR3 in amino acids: CASSFRSQNTLYF. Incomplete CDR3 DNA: TGTGCCAGCAGCTTCAGAAGTCAAAACACCTTGTAC.

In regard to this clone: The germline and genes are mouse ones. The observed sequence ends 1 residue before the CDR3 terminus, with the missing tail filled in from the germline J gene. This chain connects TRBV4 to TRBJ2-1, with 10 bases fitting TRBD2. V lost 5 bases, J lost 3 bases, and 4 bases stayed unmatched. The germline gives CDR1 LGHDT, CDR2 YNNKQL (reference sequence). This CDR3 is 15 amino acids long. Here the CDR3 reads CASSTNWGGYAEQFF. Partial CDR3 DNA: TGTGCCAGCAGCACCAACTGGGGGGGCTATGCTGAGCAGTTC.

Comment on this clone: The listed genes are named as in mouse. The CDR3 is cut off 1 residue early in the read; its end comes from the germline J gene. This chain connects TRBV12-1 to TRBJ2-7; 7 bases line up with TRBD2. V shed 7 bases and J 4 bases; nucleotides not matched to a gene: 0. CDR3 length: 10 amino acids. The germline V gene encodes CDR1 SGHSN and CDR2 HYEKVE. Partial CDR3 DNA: TGTGCCAGGGGGGGGTATGAACAGTAC. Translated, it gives CARGGYEQY. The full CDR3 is CARGGYEQYF. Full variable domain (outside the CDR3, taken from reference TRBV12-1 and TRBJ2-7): DSGVVQSPRHIIKEKGGRSVLTCIPISGHSNVVWYQQTLGKELKFLIQHYEKVERDKGFLPSRFSVQQFDDYHSEMNMSALELEDSAMYFCARGGYEQYFGPGTRLTVL.

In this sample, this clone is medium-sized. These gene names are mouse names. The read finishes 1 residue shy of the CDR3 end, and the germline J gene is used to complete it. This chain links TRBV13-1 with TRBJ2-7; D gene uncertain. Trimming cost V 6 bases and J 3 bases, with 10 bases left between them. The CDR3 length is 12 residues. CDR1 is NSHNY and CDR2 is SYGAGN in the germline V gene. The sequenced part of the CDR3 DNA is TGTGCCAGCACCTCCGGGAGCTATGAACAGTAC. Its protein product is CASTSGSYEQY. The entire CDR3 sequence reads CASTSGSYEQYF.

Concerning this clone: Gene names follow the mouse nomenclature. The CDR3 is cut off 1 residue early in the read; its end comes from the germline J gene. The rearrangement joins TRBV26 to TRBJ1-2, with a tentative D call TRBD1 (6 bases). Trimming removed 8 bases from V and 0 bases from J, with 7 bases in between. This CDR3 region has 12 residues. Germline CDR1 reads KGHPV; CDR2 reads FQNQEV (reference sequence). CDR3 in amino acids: CASGTTNSDYTF. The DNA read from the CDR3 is TGTGCCAGCGGGACAACAAACTCCGACTACACC.

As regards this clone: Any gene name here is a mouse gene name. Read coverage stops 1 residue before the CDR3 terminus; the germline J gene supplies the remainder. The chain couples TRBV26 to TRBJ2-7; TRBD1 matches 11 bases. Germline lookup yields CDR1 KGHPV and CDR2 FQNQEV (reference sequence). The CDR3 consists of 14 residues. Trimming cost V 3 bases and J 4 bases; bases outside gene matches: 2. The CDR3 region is CASSLGQGAYEQYF. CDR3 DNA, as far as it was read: TGTGCCAGCAGTCTAGGACAGGGGGCTTATGAACAGTAC. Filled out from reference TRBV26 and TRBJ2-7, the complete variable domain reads NSKVIQTPRYLVKGQGQKAKMRCIPEKGHPVVFWYQQNKNNEFKFLINFQNQEVLQQIDMTEKRFSAECPSNSPCSLEIQSSEAGDSALYLCASSLGQGAYEQYFGPGTRLTVL.